A selection of T cell receptor beta chains follows, all from one sample in a study of control samples from healthy donors and cancer patients. Assay used: immunoSEQ multiplex PCR; TCRdb lists only in-frame clones, some missing. Here the sample spans under 450,000 clones, about 93% being singletons. Sequencing was carried out using PBMCs. These receptors were taken from a man between 40 and 49 years old with head and neck cancer. CDR3s include the opening cysteine and the closing phenylalanine or tryptophan. A D gene is named only where the DNA matches it firmly. Clone size is shown for a subset of rows, as once, few, many or a class of expanded clone.

>TRBV11-2|-|-|TRBJ1-1
TGTGCCAGCAGCCCTAGACCTCGGACAGAAGGGCTATTATCAGCTTTCTTT
CASSPRPRTEGLLSAFF
>TRBV10-1|TRBD1|-|TRBJ1-1
TGCGCCAGTAGCACAGGGGGCACTGAAGCTTTCTTT
CASSTGGTEAFF
>TRBV18|TRBD2|-|TRBJ2-1
TGTGCCAGCTCACCAATCCTAGCGGAATACAATGAGCAGTTCTTC
CASSPILAEYNEQFF
>TRBV28|-|-|TRBJ2-7
TGTGCCAGCAGTTCCCAGGGTAGCGAGCAGTACTTC
CASSSQGSEQYF
>TRBV6-5|-|-|TRBJ2-7
TGTGCCAGCAGTTACTCGCAGGGGTCCGACGAGCAGTACTTC
CASSYSQGSDEQYF
>TRBV9|-|-|TRBJ2-1
TGTGCCAGCAGCGTACCTAGGGGACTGCAGTTCTTC
CASSVPRGLQFF
>TRBV30|-|once|TRBJ1-5
TGTGCCGGGTCGCGGGGGGGTAGCAATCAGCCCCAGCATTTT
CAGSRGGSNQPQHF
>TRBV11-2|TRBD1|-|TRBJ2-5
TGTGCCAGCAGCCGGGACAGGGTACAAGAGACCCAGTACTTC
CASSRDRVQETQYF
>TRBV3-1/TRBV3-2|-|-|TRBJ1-1
TGTGCCAGCAGCGAAACGGGGGGGTTTGGGACTGAAGCTTTCTTT
CASSETGGFGTEAFF
>TRBV19|-|-|TRBJ1-1
TGTGCCAGTACCTACAGACGGGGTGACACTGAAGCTTTCTTT
CASTYRRGDTEAFF
>TRBV4-2|-|-|TRBJ1-1
TGTGCCAGCAGCCAAAGTCGGGGGCAGGATGTAGCTTTCTTT
CASSQSRGQDVAFF
>TRBV7-2|TRBD1|once|TRBJ1-5
TGTGCCAGCAGCCCCCAATCAGGGGGACCCCAGCATTTT
CASSPQSGGPQHF
>TRBV3-1/TRBV3-2|TRBD1|-|TRBJ1-6
TGTGCCAGCAGCCAAGACGGGGGACAGGGTTATTCACCCCTCCACTTT
CASSQDGGQGYSPLHF
>TRBV30|-|-|TRBJ1-6
TGTGCCTGGAGTGACAGGGTTAATTCACCCCTCCACTTT
CAWSDRVNSPLHF